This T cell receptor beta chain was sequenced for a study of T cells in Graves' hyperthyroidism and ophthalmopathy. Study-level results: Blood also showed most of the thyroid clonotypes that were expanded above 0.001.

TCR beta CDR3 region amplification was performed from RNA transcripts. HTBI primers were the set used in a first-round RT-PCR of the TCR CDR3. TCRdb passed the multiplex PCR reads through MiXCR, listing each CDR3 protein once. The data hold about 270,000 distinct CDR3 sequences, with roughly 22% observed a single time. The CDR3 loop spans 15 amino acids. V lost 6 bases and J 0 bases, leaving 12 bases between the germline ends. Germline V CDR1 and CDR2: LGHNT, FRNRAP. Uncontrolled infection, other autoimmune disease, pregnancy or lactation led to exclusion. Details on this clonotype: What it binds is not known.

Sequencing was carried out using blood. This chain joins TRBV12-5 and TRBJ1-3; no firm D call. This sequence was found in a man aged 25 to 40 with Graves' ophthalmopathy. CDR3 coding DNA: TGTGCTAGTGGCCTCACCAGCTACTCTGGAAACACCATATATTTT. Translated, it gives CASGLTSYSGNTIYF.